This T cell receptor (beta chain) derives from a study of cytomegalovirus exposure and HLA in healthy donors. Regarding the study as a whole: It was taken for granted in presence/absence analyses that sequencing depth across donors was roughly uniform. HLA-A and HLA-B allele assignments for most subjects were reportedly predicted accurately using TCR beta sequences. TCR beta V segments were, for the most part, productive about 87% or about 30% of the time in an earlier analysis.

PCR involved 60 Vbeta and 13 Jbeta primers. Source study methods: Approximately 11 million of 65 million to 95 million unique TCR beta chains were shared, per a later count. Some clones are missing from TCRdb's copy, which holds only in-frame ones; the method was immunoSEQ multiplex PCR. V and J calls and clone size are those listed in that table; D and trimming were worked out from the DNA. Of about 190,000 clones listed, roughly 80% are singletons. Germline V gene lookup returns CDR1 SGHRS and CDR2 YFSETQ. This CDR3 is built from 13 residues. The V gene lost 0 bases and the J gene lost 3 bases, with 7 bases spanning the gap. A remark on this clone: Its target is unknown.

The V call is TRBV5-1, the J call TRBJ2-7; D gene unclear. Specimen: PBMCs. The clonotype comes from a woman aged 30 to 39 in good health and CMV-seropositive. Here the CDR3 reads CASSLDVGYEQYF. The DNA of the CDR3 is TGCGCCAGCAGCTTGGATGTCGGCTACGAGCAGTACTTC.